Detailed here is one T cell receptor beta chain. The sample is drawn from a study of blood T cell repertoires in COVID-19. As for the study in general: Italy, Spain and the United States were the sources of the convalescent and acute COVID-19 samples. PBMCs, B-cell-depleted T cells, or T cells were the source of the cDNA or gDNA that made up the material.

V was pared by 3 bases and J by 0 bases, with 14 bases between. The V gene's germline CDR1 is MDHEN and CDR2 SYDVKM. The CDR3 covers 16 residues. In the original workflow: Using reference gene primer amplification, nucleated cell counts were estimated. The method was immunoSEQ multiplex PCR; TCRdb's version includes in-frame clones alone and lacks a portion of them. V and J calls and clone size are given by that table; D and trimming were obtained from the DNA. The data hold about 150,000 clones, with 85% observed a single time. The TCR comes from a woman between 35 and 50 years old with active or convalescent COVID-19. The rearrangement uses TRBV28 and TRBJ1-1; a weak D match, TRBD1 (5 bases). The source material was peripheral blood. CDR3 sequence: CASSLWDLEMNTEAFF. CDR3 DNA sequence: TGTGCCAGCAGTTTGTGGGACTTAGAAATGAACACTGAAGCTTTCTTT.